Each of the 19 T cell receptor beta chains below was sequenced from the same sample in a study of tissue T cells after allogeneic stem cell transplantation. The time point was: mouse harvest day 7 after allogeneic transplant. Tail vein injection delivered 10^7 T-cell-depleted bone marrow cells and 10^6 splenic CD5+ T cells. Using immunoSEQ multiplex PCR, the repertoire was profiled, and TCRdb retains in-frame clones only, with some absent. The top ten hold 3.8% of the sample, which has thousands of clones, around 46% seen once. The specimen sequenced was gut tissue. The receptors were sampled from a female BALB/c mouse given C57BL/6 T cells with graft-versus-host disease after an allogeneic hematopoietic cell transplant.

A note on this clone: The genes and germline here are from mouse. The CDR3 loop is CASSPTGGENTLYF. CDR3 DNA, as far as it was read: TGTGCCAGCAGCCCGACAGGGGGCGAAAACACCTTGTAC. V gene TRBV26 combines with J gene TRBJ2-4; 10 positions match TRBD1. The read terminates 1 residue ahead of where the CDR3 ends, so the germline J gene completes it. The V segment lost 6 bases and the J segment 4 bases; nucleotides outside the gene matches: 4. Per germline, CDR1 KGHPV and CDR2 FQNQEV (reference sequence). CDR3 size: 14 residues.

This clone has just a few counts. Each gene name is a mouse one. With the read ending 1 residue before the CDR3 end, the germline J gene is used to fill in that end. The chain joins TRBV1 to TRBJ1-3; D possibly corresponds to TRBD1 (5 bases). In germline, CDR1 is NSQYPW, CDR2 LRSPGD (reference sequence). This CDR3 contains 14 residues. V lost 3 bases, J lost 4 bases, and 10 bases lay in between. CDR3 sequence: CTCSAGGSGNTLYF. The sequenced CDR3 bases are TGCACCTGCAGTGCGGGGGGGAGCGGAAATACGCTCTAT.

This clone was observed a few times. These gene names are mouse names. The sequenced fragment ends 1 residue before the CDR3 boundary, so the rest is inferred from the germline J gene. The genes are TRBV5 and TRBJ2-5; 8 nucleotides align to TRBD1. The CDR3 loop spans 14 amino acids. Looked up from germline, CDR1 is LGHNA and CDR2 is YNLKQL (reference sequence). Losses at the gene ends were 0 bases for V and 5 bases for J; bases not matched to a gene: 1. CDR3 DNA (partial): TGTGCCAGCAGCCAAGACAGGGGGCGAGACACCCAGTAC. Translation: CASSQDRGRDTQY. The entire CDR3 reads CASSQDRGRDTQYF.

With respect to this clone: Genes and germline come from the mouse. The DNA ends 1 residue before the CDR3 does, and the rest of the CDR3 is filled in from the germline J gene. The chain employs TRBV26 and TRBJ1-4; 7 bases map to TRBD1. This CDR3 region has 15 residues. J gave up 4 bases and V 2 bases, and 4 bases lay outside the gene matches. Germline V lookup: CDR1 KGHPV, CDR2 FQNQEV (reference sequence). The CDR3 spells CASSLRGGSNERLFF. CDR3 DNA, as far as it was read: TGTGCCAGCAGTCTGAGAGGGGGCAGCAACGAAAGATTATTT.

Details on this clone: The genes are named according to mouse. The read ends 1 residue before the CDR3 terminus; that terminus is restored from the germline J gene. The chain combines TRBV26 with TRBJ1-1; 7 bases align to TRBD1. Germline CDR1 reads KGHPV; CDR2 reads FQNQEV (reference sequence). V dropped 4 bases and J dropped 1; count of bases not matched to a gene: 3. The CDR3 has 14 amino acids. The CDR3 protein is CASSRGTENTEVFF. The CDR3 DNA, read in part, is TGTGCCAGCAGTCGGGGGACAGAAAACACAGAAGTCTTC.

As concerns this clone: The gene names given are mouse names. The CDR3 end falls 1 residue outside the read, so it is completed with the germline J gene. The chain links TRBV13-2 to TRBJ2-5, with TRBD2 matching 8 bases. This CDR3 contains 13 residues. CDR1 NNHNN and CDR2 SYGAGS come from the germline V gene (reference sequence). The V segment lost 5 bases and the J segment 2 bases; nucleotides outside the gene matches: 1. The CDR3 loop reads CASGDWGQDTQYF. The part of the CDR3 DNA that was read is TGTGCCAGCGGAGACTGGGGCCAAGACACCCAGTAC.

This clone was observed a handful of times. Gene names and germline refer to mouse. The sequence runs out 1 residue before the end of the CDR3; the remainder is reconstructed from the germline J gene. The gene calls are TRBV26 and TRBJ1-2; D is ambiguous. CDR3 size: 14 residues. Germline V gene sequence: CDR1 KGHPV, CDR2 FQNQEV (reference sequence). V lost 4 bases, J lost 0 bases, and 9 bases lay in between. The chain's CDR3 is CASSQNSANSDYTF. The DNA read from the CDR3 is TGTGCCAGCAGTCAGAACAGTGCAAACTCCGACTACACC.

Turning to this clone: Gene labels here are mouse ones. The CDR3 goes on 1 residue after the read ends, and that part is filled in from the germline J gene. The chain recombines TRBV23 with TRBJ2-7; the table's D call of TRBD1 was not tested on the DNA. The CDR3 is 14 amino acids. The germline gives CDR1 KGHTA, CDR2 FQNQQP. Partial CDR3 DNA: TGCTCCAGCAGTCAATCCCCCAGGGTGAGGGAACAGTAC. Protein product: CSSSQSPRVREQY. The entire CDR3 protein reads CSSSQSPRVREQYF. The whole variable domain, remainder taken from reference TRBV23 and TRBJ2-7, is DAAVTQKPRYLIKMKGQEAEMKCIPEKGHTAVFWYQQKQSKELKFLIYFQNQQPLDQIDMVKERFSAVCPSSSLCSLGIRTCEAEDSALYLCSSSQSPRVREQYFGPGTRLTVL.

As to this clone: Germline and genes here are mouse. The CDR3 is cut off 1 residue early in the read; its end comes from the germline J gene. The J gene is TRBJ2-7, the V gene TRBV15, with no clear D. The germline V and J ends were trimmed by 1 base and 1 base, with 5 bases remaining between them. In germline, CDR1 is SGHND, CDR2 FRSKSL. The CDR3 has 13 amino acids. The CDR3 here is CASSLGASYEQYF. The covered CDR3 bases are TGTGCCAGCAGTTTAGGGGCGTCCTATGAACAGTAC.

As concerns this clone: The gene names given are mouse names. The chain's CDR3 is CSSSPLGAGTGQLYF. Incomplete CDR3 DNA: TGCTCCAGCAGTCCCCTGGGGGCTGGCACCGGGCAGCTCTAC. The chain links TRBV23 to TRBJ2-2; no check of the table's D call, TRBD2, against the DNA was made. The read ends 1 residue before the CDR3 terminus; that terminus is restored from the germline J gene. The CDR3 runs 15 residues. Germline assignment: CDR1 KGHTA and CDR2 FQNQQP.

About this clone: The gene names given are mouse names. The missing CDR3 end, 1 residue past where the read stops, is filled in from the germline J gene. The chain joins TRBV4 to TRBJ1-1, with D possibly TRBD1 on 6 matching bases. Germline CDR1 LGHDT, CDR2 YNNKQL (reference sequence). The CDR3 sequence is 13 residues long. V was pared by 4 bases and J by 2 bases, with 8 bases between. The CDR3 bases that were read are TGTGCCAGCAGCTGGGGACACAACACAGAAGTCTTC. It is translated as CASSWGHNTEVF. The entire CDR3 protein is CASSWGHNTEVFF. The full variable domain, its missing parts supplied by reference TRBV4 and TRBJ1-1, is ETAVFQTPNYHVTQVGNEVSFNCKQTLGHDTMYWYKQDSKKLLKIMFSYNNKQLIVNETVPRRFSPQSSDKAHLNLRIKSVEPEDSAVYLCASSWGHNTEVFFGKGTRLTVV.

Concerning this clone itself: Gene names and germline match the mouse. The read terminates 1 residue before the CDR3 end, so the remaining end is supplied by the germline J gene. The chain uses TRBV12-2 and TRBJ2-5; 11 bases line up with TRBD2. After removal of 1 base from V and 5 bases from J, the junction contained 1 base not matched to a gene. The CDR3 loop spans 14 amino acids. Germline lookup yields CDR1 SGHLS and CDR2 HYDKME. Here the CDR3 reads CASSLDWGADTQYF. CDR3 DNA, as far as it was read: TGTGCCAGCTCTCTGGACTGGGGGGCAGACACCCAGTAC.

Comments on this clone: Gene names are the mouse ones. Sequencing ends 1 residue short of the CDR3 end; the germline J gene provides the rest. The rearrangement links TRBV31 to TRBJ2-3; possibly TRBD2 for D (7 bases). The CDR3 has 16 amino acids. CDR1 and CDR2 (germline): GKSSPN, SITVG. V dropped 0 bases and J dropped 1 base, with 14 bases sitting between them. The CDR3 is CAWSLMGGRGAETLYF. The CDR3 bases that were read are TGTGCCTGGAGTCTAATGGGGGGCCGGGGTGCAGAAACGCTGTAT.

A remark on this clone: The gene names here belong to mouse. The sequence runs out 1 residue before the end of the CDR3; the remainder is reconstructed from the germline J gene. The J gene is TRBJ1-5, the V gene TRBV15; no firm D call. V was clipped by 6 bases and J by 0 bases, with 6 bases between them. Per the germline V gene, CDR1 is SGHND and CDR2 is FRSKSL. The CDR3 has 13 residues. The sequenced part of the CDR3 DNA is TGTGCCAGCAGCGCAGATAACAACCAGGCTCCGCTT. Residues: CASSADNNQAPL. The CDR3 as a whole reads CASSADNNQAPLF.

By proportion, this clone is medium-sized (0.01 to 0.1%). Each gene name is a mouse one. The read halts 1 residue ahead of the CDR3 end, with the missing end drawn from the germline J gene. This chain links TRBV26 with TRBJ1-4; 7 bases are shared with TRBD1. Germline V gives CDR1 KGHPV, CDR2 FQNQEV (reference sequence). This CDR3 is 15 amino acids long. V lost 6 bases to trimming and J lost 0 bases; unmatched junction nucleotides: 4. The CDR3 bases that were read are TGTGCCAGCAGAGACAGGGCCTTTTCCAACGAAAGATTATTT. Translating it yields CASRDRAFSNERLF. The CDR3 as a whole reads CASRDRAFSNERLFF.

This clone was observed a few times. Gene names follow the mouse nomenclature. The CDR3 goes on 1 residue after the read ends, and that part is filled in from the germline J gene. V is TRBV13-2 and J is TRBJ2-7; D is perhaps TRBD1 (7 bases). CDR1 is NNHNN, CDR2 SYGAGS, per germline (reference sequence). Trimming removed 0 bases at V and 6 bases at J, with 13 bases between. The CDR3 spans 14 residues. CDR3 protein: CASGDARGRFEQYF. The DNA read from the CDR3 is TGTGCCAGCGGTGATGCGAGGGGGCGCTTTGAACAGTAC.

With regard to this clone: The listed genes are named as in mouse. CDR3 bases read: TGCTCCAGCAGTCATTACTGGGGGAGCTCCTATGAACAGTAC. Its protein is CSSSHYWGSSYEQY. The whole CDR3 protein is CSSSHYWGSSYEQYF. V usage is TRBV23 and J usage is TRBJ2-7; TRBD2, the D gene given by the table, was not confirmed from the DNA. The read ends 1 residue shy of where the CDR3 ends; the end is completed using the germline J gene. This CDR3 region has 15 residues. Germline-derived CDR1 and CDR2 are KGHTA and FQNQQP.

For this clone: Gene labels here are mouse ones. The missing CDR3 end, 1 residue past where the read stops, is filled in from the germline J gene. The gene calls are TRBV23 and TRBJ1-5; the listed D gene, TRBD1, was not tested against the DNA. The CDR3 is made up of 17 amino acids. The germline V gene has CDR1 KGHTA and CDR2 FQNQQP. The sequenced part of the CDR3 DNA is TGCTCCAGCAGTCAATCGATGCGGACAGGAAACAACCAGGCTCCGCTT. Its translation is CSSSQSMRTGNNQAPL. The entire CDR3 reads CSSSQSMRTGNNQAPLF.

By sample fraction, this clone is large. Gene names and germline refer to mouse. The read comes to an end 1 residue before the CDR3 does, leaving the germline J gene to fill in the end. The chain employs TRBV1 and TRBJ2-1; 10 bases match TRBD2. Trimming took 3 bases from V and 4 from J; bases not matched to a gene: 3. The CDR3 is made up of 15 amino acids. Looked up from germline, CDR1 is NSQYPW and CDR2 is LRSPGD (reference sequence). Here the CDR3 reads CTCSALLGGYAEQFF. The sequenced CDR3 bases are TGCACCTGCAGTGCGCTACTGGGGGGGTATGCTGAGCAGTTC.